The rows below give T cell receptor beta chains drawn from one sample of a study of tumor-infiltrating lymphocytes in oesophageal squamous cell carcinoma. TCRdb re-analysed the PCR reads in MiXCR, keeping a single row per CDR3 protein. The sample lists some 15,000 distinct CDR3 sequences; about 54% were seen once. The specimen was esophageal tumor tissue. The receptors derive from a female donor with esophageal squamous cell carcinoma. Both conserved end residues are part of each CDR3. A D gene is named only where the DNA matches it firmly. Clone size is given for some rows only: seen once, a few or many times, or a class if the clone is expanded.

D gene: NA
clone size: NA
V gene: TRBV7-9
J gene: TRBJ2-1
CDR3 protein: CASSLFGDRGEQFF
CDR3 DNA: TGTGCCAGCAGCTTATTTGGGGATAGGGGTGAGCAGTTCTTC

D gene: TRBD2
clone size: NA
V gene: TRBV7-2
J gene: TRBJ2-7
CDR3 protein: CASSLLAGGSSTPYEQYF
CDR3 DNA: TGTGCCAGCAGCTTGCTAGCGGGGGGGAGTAGCACGCCCTACGAGCAGTACTTC

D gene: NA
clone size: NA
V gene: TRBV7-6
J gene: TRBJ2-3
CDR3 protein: CASSSPRGGASDTQYF
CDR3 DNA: TGTGCCAGCAGCTCCCCTCGAGGCGGGGCTTCCGATACGCAGTATTTT

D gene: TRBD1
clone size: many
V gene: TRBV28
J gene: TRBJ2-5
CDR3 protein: CASSQPGTGRNNEQYF
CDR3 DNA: TGTGCCAGCAGTCAACCCGGGACAGGGCGCAACAATGAGCAGTACTTC

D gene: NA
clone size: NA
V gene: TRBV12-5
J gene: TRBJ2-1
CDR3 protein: CASGFPRRVVTEAFF
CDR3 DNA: TGTGCTAGTGGTTTCCCGCGCAGGGTAGTCACTGAAGCTTTCTTC

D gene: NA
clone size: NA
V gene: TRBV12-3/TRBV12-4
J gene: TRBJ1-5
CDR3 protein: CASKGADLAAQHF
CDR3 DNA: TGTGCCAGCAAAGGAGCGGACCTTGCTGCCCAGCATTTT

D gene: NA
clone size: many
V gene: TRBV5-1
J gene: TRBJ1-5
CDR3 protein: CASSLGEGNQPQHF
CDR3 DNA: TGCGCCAGCAGCTTGGGGGAGGGCAATCAGCCCCAGCATTTT

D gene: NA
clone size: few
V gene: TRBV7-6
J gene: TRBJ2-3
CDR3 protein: CASAVSRSTDTQYF
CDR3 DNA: TGTGCCAGCGCTGTTTCAAGGAGCACAGATACGCAGTATTTT

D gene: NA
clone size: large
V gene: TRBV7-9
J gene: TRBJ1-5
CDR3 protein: CASSLEGGLGAVDQPQHF
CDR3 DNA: TGTGCCAGCAGCTTAGAGGGGGGTTTGGGGGCCGTCGATCAGCCCCAGCATTTT

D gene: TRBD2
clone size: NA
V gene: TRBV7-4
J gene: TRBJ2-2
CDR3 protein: CASSSRLAGNTGELFF
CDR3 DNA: TGTGCCAGCAGCTCCCGACTAGCGGGGAACACCGGGGAGCTGTTTTTT

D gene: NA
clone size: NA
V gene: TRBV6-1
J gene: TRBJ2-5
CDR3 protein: CASSYSPQPSETQYF
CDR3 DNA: TGTGCCAGCAGTTATTCCCCCCAACCGTCGGAGACCCAGTACTTC

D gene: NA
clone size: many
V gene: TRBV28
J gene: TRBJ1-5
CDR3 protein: CASSYPGDGPQHF
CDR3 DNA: TGTGCCAGCAGTTACCCCGGGGACGGGCCCCAGCATTTT

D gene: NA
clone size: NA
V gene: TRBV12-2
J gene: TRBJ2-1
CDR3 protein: CASRAYSGYEFF
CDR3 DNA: TGTGCAAGTCGCGCATATTCAGGGTATGAGTTCTTC

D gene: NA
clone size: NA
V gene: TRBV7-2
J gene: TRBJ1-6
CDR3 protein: CASSPRDGSPLHF
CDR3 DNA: TGTGCCAGCAGCCCCCGGGACGGCTCACCCCTCCACTTT

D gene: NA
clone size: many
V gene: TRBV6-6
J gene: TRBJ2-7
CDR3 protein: CASSYSDDNYEQYF
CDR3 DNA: TGTGCCAGCAGTTACTCGGACGATAACTACGAGCAGTACTTC

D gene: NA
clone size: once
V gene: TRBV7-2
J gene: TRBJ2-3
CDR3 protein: CASSPGTPHTQYF
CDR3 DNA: TGTGCCAGCAGCCCCGGGACACCGCATACGCAGTATTTT

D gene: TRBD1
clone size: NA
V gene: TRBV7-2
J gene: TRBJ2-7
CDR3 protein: CASSLAGTGIYEQYF
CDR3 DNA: TGTGCCAGCAGCTTAGCCGGGACAGGGATCTACGAGCAGTACTTC

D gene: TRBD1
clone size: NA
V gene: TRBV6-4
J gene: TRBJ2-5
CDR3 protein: CASVPGTGLNEQYF
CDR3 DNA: TGTGCCAGCGTTCCCGGGACAGGGCTGAATGAGCAGTACTTC

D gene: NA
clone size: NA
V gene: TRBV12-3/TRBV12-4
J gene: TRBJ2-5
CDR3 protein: CASSFRSGRETQYF
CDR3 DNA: TGTGCCAGCAGTTTCCGCAGCGGCCGGGAGACCCAGTACTTC

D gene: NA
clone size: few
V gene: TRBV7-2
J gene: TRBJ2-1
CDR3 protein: CASSLDLSSYNEQFF
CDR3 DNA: TGTGCCAGCAGCTTAGATCTTAGCTCCTACAATGAGCAGTTCTTC

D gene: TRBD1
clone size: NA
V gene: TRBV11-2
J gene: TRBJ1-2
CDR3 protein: CASSPGQGRSGYTF
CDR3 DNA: TGTGCCAGCAGCCCCGGACAGGGCAGGAGTGGCTACACCTTC

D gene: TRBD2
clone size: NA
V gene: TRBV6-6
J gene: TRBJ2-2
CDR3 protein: CASSFGLAGHTGELFF
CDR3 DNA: TGTGCCAGCAGTTTCGGACTAGCGGGACACACCGGGGAGCTGTTTTTT

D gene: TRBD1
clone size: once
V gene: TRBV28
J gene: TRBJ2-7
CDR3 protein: CASSITTGSSYEQYF
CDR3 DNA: TGTGCCAGCAGTATCACGACAGGGAGCTCCTACGAGCAGTACTTC

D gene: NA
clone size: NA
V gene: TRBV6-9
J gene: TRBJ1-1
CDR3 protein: CASTPTRAHTEAFF
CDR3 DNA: TGTGCCAGCACCCCCACCAGGGCCCACACTGAAGCTTTCTTT

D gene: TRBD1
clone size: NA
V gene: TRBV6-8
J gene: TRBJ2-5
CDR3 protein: CASSDLGQGEETQYF
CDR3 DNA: TGTGCCAGCAGTGACCTGGGACAGGGTGAGGAGACCCAGTACTTC

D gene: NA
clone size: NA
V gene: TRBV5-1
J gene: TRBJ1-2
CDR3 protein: CASSLGGDSGYTF
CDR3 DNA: TGCGCCAGCAGCTTGGGCGGGGATTCGGGCTACACCTTC

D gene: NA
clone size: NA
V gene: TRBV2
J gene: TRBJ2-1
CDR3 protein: CASSESVSSYNEQFF
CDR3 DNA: TGTGCCAGCAGTGAAAGCGTAAGCTCCTACAATGAGCAGTTCTTC

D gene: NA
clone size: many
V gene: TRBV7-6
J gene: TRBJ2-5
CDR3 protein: CASSSPRGGGKTQYF
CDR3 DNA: TGTGCCAGCAGCTCACCGAGGGGGGGGGGGAAGACCCAGTACTTC

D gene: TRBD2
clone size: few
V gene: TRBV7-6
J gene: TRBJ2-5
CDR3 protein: CASSTQAGVETQYF
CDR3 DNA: TGTGCTAGCAGCACTCAAGCGGGAGTCGAGACCCAGTACTTC

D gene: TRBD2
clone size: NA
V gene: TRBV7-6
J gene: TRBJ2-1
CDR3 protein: CASSLEAGTRVDEQFF
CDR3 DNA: TGTGCCAGCAGCTTAGAGGCGGGGACTAGAGTGGATGAGCAGTTCTTC

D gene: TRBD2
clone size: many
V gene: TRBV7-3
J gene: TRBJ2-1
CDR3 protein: CASSLSWTSGGNEQFF
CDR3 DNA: TGTGCCAGCAGCTTATCCTGGACTAGCGGGGGCAATGAGCAGTTCTTC

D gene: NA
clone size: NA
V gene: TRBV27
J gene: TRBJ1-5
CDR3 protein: CASTQQGGNQPQHF
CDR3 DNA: TGTGCCAGCACCCAACAGGGCGGGAATCAGCCCCAGCATTTT

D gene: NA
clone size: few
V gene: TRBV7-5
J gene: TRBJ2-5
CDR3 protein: CISFGWQETQYF
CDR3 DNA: TGTATCTCTTTTGGCTGGCAAGAGACCCAGTACTTC

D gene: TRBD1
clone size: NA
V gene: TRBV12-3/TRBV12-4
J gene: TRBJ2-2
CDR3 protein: CASSHVDRDGELFF
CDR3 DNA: TGTGCCAGCAGCCACGTCGACAGGGACGGGGAGCTGTTTTTT

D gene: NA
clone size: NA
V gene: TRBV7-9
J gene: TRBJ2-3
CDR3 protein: CASSLSPKAVRTDTQYF
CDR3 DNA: TGTGCCAGCAGCTTATCCCCAAAGGCGGTTAGGACAGATACGCAGTATTTT

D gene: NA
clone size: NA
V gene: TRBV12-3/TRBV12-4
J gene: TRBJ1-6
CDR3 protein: CASSFDGMLNSPLHF
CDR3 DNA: TGTGCCAGCAGTTTTGATGGGATGTTAAATTCACCCCTCCACTTT

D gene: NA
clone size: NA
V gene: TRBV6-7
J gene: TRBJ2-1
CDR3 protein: CASTTIEYGFYNEQFF
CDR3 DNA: TGTGCCAGCACCACAATCGAATACGGGTTCTACAATGAGCAGTTCTTC

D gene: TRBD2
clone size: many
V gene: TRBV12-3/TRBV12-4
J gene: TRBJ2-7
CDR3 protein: CASSKNSGYEQYF
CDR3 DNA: TGTGCCAGCAGTAAGAATAGCGGGTACGAGCAGTACTTC

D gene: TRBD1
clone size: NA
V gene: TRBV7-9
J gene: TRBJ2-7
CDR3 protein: CASSLQGVSYEQYF
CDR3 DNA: TGTGCCAGCAGCTTACAGGGGGTCTCCTACGAGCAGTACTTC

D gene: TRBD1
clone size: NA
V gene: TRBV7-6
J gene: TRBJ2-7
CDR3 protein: CASSSHDRGINEQYF
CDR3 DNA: TGTGCCAGCAGCTCTCATGACAGGGGCATCAATGAGCAGTACTTC

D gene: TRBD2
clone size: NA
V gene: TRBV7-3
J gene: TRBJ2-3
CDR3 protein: CASSRLAGYTDTQYF
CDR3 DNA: TGTGCCAGCAGCCGGCTAGCGGGCTACACAGATACGCAGTATTTT